The T cell receptor (beta chain) described here comes from a study of control samples from healthy donors and cancer patients. Profiled with immunoSEQ multiplex PCR; TCRdb holds only in-frame clones, not every one. The sample consists of about 150,000 clones, just under 95% of them appearing once. The CDR3 is made up of 13 amino acids. CDR1 and CDR2 from the germline V gene are GTSNPN and SVGIG (reference sequence). After removal of 5 bases from V and 0 bases from J, the junction contained 2 bases not matched to a gene. The chain combines TRBV30 with TRBJ1-1, with 8 nucleotides matching TRBD1. The specimen sequenced was blood. The clonotype originates from a middle-aged man in good health. CDR3 amino acids: CAWGTGVNTEAFF. The DNA of the CDR3 is TGTGCCTGGGGGACAGGCGTGAACACTGAAGCTTTCTTT.